The T cell receptor beta chain described here comes from a study of cytomegalovirus exposure and HLA in healthy donors (dated by TCRdb to the late 2010s). Study-level background: According to an earlier analysis of around 600 of the donors, roughly 180 million T cells yielded 100 million or so unique TCR beta sequences and about 300 Gb of sequence data. About 320 gigabases of sequencing data and tens of millions of unique TCR sequences were included in an early release covering several hundred HLA-typed donors. Of the roughly 400 genotyped donors, 65% to 90% fell in the genetic ancestry cluster associated with self-reported Caucasian donors. The study was designed to test whether signatures of past pathogen exposure could be identified by cataloging public T cell receptors. The study profiled the T cell repertoires of 550 to 700 subjects by immunosequencing and related them to cytomegalovirus serostatus. A separate validation cohort of about 110 different subjects was used in addition to the roughly 670-subject first cohort. High-throughput TCR immunosequencing, statistical association of individual TCRs with disease status, and machine learning were combined to predict cytomegalovirus infection status. A later analysis re-analyzed previously published TCR beta repertoires from roughly 690 donors and added high-resolution HLA genotyping to study TCR occurrence patterns. In the later analysis, no new phenotypic data were used to find candidate immune exposures; instead, reliance was placed on TCR beta sequences and their occurrence across donors. An earlier analysis of approximately 630 of the donors applied high-throughput TCR beta sequencing to assess whether each TCR beta V gene segment acted as functional or pseudogenic. Donor age, sex, ethnicity and CMV serostatus were compiled together with the repertoire data. In a later genetic analysis, genome-wide SNP genotypes for about three fifths of the roughly 670 donors were used, and that subset was treated as a discovery cohort. Every repertoire in the discovery cohort had been generated on one and the same sequencing platform. HLA typing included class I and class II loci at four-digit resolution. The number of donors typed differed by locus, with about 629-630 for A, B, C, DRB1 and DQB1, roughly 520 for DQA1, about 610 for DPA1, and 400 to 490 for DPB1. Roughly five DR-DQ haplotypes were handled as single units for association and clustering because linkage in the cohort was strong. Among some 410 genotyped donors of the cohort, an average of approximately 240,000 unique TCR beta nucleotide sequences was sequenced per donor, of which approximately 19% were non-productive.

The cohort consisted of 650 to 850 healthy bone marrow donors. At the time of sampling, all cohort members were nominally healthy, though unrecorded immune exposures were likely present. The donor was CMV seropositive and was included in the group of approximately 310 seropositive cohort members. Every donor gave a peripheral blood sample, and the peripheral blood mononuclear cells from that sample were used for TCR beta sequencing. The Qiagen DNeasy Blood Extraction Kit was used to extract genomic DNA from the blood cell samples. Beyond this particular receptor, the publication reports: In vitro tests confirmed that a few of the cytomegalovirus-associated TCR beta chains recognize cytomegalovirus antigens. Linkage disequilibrium might explain the correlated functional status among segregating V segments, but an unknown experimental factor could not be ruled out. According to the authors, the approach could potentially be generalized to other disease states and immunological phenotypes. The sequencing pipeline was judged likely to have produced a cluster of highly shared sequence variants as a technical artifact. A later analysis found that most CMV-associated TCR beta chains appeared HLA-restricted, with HLA associations seemingly driven largely by CMV exposure. In the study, 150 to 200 TCR beta chains were listed as associated with cytomegalovirus. At a false discovery rate of 0.05, a later analysis linked some 17,000 TCR beta sequences to specific HLA alleles. This cohort had only TCR beta chains sequenced, and the lack of alpha or paired-chain data limited which features could be detected. A later genetic analysis reported fewer N-insertions in productive TCRs among donors in an Asian-associated ancestry cluster than the approximately 670-donor mean. Cytomegalovirus status was reported to be diagnosed by the classifier with high specificity and sensitivity in both the original and validation cohorts. Several of the top co-occurrence clusters appeared to be linked to parvovirus B19, influenza, CMV and Epstein-Barr virus, according to a later analysis. Presence/absence analyses assumed roughly uniform sequencing depth across donors, an assumption that may not hold. A later genetic analysis associated a missense DCLRE1C variant with V-gene and J-gene trimming of TCR beta chains, and an independent cohort replicated the association. A further reported finding was that TCR beta sequences accurately predicted the HLA-A and HLA-B alleles for most subjects in the first cohort. In a later analysis, HLA-associated TCR beta chains were found to be more clonally expanded and to have lower generation probabilities than equally common non-associated chains. Most TCR sequences were seen in very few donors, while some public TCRs were found in many individuals. Because the 87-base-pair reads could not distinguish some IMGT-functional V segments, including TRBV6-2 and TRBV6-3, those segments were excluded. When HLA alleles, especially DR and DQ, strongly co-occurred, attributing TCR associations to individual alleles was difficult. An earlier analysis of around 600 of the donors showed that most TCR beta V segments appeared in productive rearrangements either about 90% or about 30% of the time, which broadly matched IMGT annotations. Because HLA typing was missing for some donors at each locus, association tests included only the typed subset. Because counts were too low, some 17 rarely observed V segments, including chromosome 9 orphons, were excluded from the earlier analysis of under 650 of the donors. In a later analysis, TCR association rates were found to vary across HLA loci, with the most associated TCRs seen for DRB1 alleles and the fewest for HLA-C alleles. The only immune exposure information available for the cohort was CMV serostatus.

Library preparation employed the immunoSEQ multiplex PCR assay. For the multiplex PCR, a mixture combining 60 forward primers for TCR Vbeta segments and 13 reverse primers for TCR Jbeta segments was used. Amplification of the CDR3 region of rearranged TCR beta genes was performed with a multiplex PCR assay on genomic DNA. The Illumina HiSeq System was used to sequence the amplified TCR beta libraries as 87-base-pair reads. In the source study's methods: Across the 500 to 850 repertoires, a later analysis counted around 80 million unique TCR beta chains, roughly 11 million of which were shared by at least two donors. Raw reads were error-corrected and collapsed into unique sequences with a nearest-neighbor algorithm that merged closely related sequences to remove PCR and sequencing errors. CDR3 sequences were aligned to IMGT reference sequences to assign V, D and J gene segments. For a sequence to be retained, at least a six-nucleotide match to both a V gene segment and a J gene segment was required. A rearrangement counted as productive if the CDR3 had no stop codons and remained in frame with V and J, and every other rearrangement counted as non-productive. CDR3 was defined by IMGT convention, running from the second conserved V-encoded cysteine to the conserved J-encoded phenylalanine. Sequences without an unambiguous match to a single V gene segment were excluded from the earlier analysis of about 600 of the donors. In an earlier analysis of approximately 590 of the donors, V segments were called functional above 56.7% productive rearrangements and were called segregating when the between-donor standard deviation exceeded 5%. To diagnose cytomegalovirus status from the catalog of TCR beta chain sequences, a statistical classification framework was built. V and J gene assignment, in a later analysis, came from comparing TCR nucleotide sequences with IMGT/GENE-DB human TR gene sequences. Using the TCRdist pipeline, a later analysis assigned CDR3 sequences along with most-parsimonious VDJ recombination scenarios. In a later analysis, each TCR beta chain was defined by its CDR3 amino acid sequence together with its V-gene family, and reads lacking a unique V-gene family were excluded. As a way to deal with suspected cross-contamination and a sequencing artifact, a later analysis dropped hundreds of nucleotide sequences that were highly shared and had low generation probability. A later analysis calculated a clonal expansion index for each public chain from normalized within-repertoire ranks of inferred template counts. In a later analysis, generation probabilities were computed with a VDJ recombination model fitted to out-of-frame rearrangements, and the resulting probabilities were checked against IGoR. Hypergeometric tests were used in a later analysis to score TCR-TCR, TCR-HLA and TCR-CMV co-occurrence, with a repertoire-size bias correction applied to the TCR pairs. To estimate false discovery rates, a later analysis permuted the HLA or CMV assignments 20 times. A later analysis grouped co-occurring TCRs with DBSCAN, adding TCRdist sequence similarity when clustering within HLA-allele-positive subsets. Co-occurrence clustering excluded repertoires with fewer than 30,000 or more than 120,000 public chains, plus five with anomalous nucleotide sharing. What TCRdb holds here is the immuneACCESS table cut down to in-frame rearrangements. Part of the clones is not present; checked against another copy, under half of the missing clones reflect an unresolved V gene, and the others are unexplained. V, J and clone size were drawn from that table, and D and trimming were deduced from the DNA. The sample table lists 160,000 or so clones, roughly four fifths of them with a count of one. About 10% of the sample is held by the ten biggest clonotypes.

CDR1 LGHNA and CDR2 YNFKEQ are derived from the germline V gene. The CDR3 covers 15 residues, taking in both the cysteine and the phenylalanine. The entry retains the CDR3 DNA only, 45 bases that are in frame from base 1. V and J lose 4 bases and 5 bases, and a span of 14 bases separates them. As to this clone: Its specific antigen is unknown. Base-call qualities are not available, and no considerably larger clone is one nucleotide away.

This clonotype originated in a man aged 45-65 years in good health and CMV-seropositive. The sequenced sample was PBMCs. This sequence uses TRBV4-2 and TRBJ2-2; perhaps TRBD2 is the D gene, with 5 bases matching. The sequenced DNA is TGTGCCAGCAGCCGAGGCGAGGGAAGTACCGGGGAGCTGTTTTTT. This codes for CASSRGEGSTGELFF.